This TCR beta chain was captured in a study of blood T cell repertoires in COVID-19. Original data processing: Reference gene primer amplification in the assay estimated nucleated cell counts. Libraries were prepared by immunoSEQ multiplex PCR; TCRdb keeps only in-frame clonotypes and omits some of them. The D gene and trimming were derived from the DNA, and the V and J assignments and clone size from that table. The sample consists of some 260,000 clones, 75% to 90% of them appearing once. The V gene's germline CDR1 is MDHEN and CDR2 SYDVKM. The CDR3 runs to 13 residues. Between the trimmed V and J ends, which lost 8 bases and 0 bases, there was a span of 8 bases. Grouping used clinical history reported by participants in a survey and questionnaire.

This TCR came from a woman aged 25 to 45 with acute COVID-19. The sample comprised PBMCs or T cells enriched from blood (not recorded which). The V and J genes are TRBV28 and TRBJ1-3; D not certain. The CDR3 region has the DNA TGTGCCAGCTCCCAGGACTCTGGAAACACCATATATTTT. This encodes CASSQDSGNTIYF.